This entry features one TCR beta chain sequence. The record originates from a study of blood T cell repertoires in COVID-19. Study-level background: PBMCs, B-cell-depleted T cells, or T cells were the source of the cDNA or gDNA that made up the material.

Generated by immunoSEQ multiplex PCR, the TCRdb table keeps only in-frame clones and is missing some. Of 150,000 to 200,000 clones listed, roughly nine tenths were seen once; the top ten hold 0.99%. V lost 2 bases and J lost 5, with 4 bases in between. The CDR3 has 12 amino acids. The chain employs TRBV12-3 or TRBV12-4 and TRBJ1-5; D is unclear. The source material was peripheral blood. This clonotype was sampled from a man between 18 and 29 years old with acute or convalescent COVID-19. The CDR3 is CASSLSDQPQHF. The CDR3 DNA follows: TGTGCCAGCAGTTTATCGGATCAGCCCCAGCATTTT.